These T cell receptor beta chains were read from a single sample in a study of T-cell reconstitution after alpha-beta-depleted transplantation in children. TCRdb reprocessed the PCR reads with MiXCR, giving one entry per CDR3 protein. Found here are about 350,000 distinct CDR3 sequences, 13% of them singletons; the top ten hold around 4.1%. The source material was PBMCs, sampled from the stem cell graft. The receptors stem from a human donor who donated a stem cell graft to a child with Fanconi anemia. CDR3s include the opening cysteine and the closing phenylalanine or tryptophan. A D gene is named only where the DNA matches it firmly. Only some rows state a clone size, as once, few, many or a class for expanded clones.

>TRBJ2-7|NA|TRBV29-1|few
TGCAGCGTTATGAGAGGGATTTCTCGCGAGCAGTACTTC
CSVMRGISREQYF
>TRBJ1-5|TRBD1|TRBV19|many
TGTGCCAGTAGTGAGGACAGGTACCAGCCCCAGCATTTT
CASSEDRYQPQHF
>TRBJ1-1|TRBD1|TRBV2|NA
TGTGCCAGCAGTCCTACTCCAGGGGGCACTGAAGCTTTCTTT
CASSPTPGGTEAFF
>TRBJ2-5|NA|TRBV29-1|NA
TGCAGCGTTGTAGGGGGAGGTGAGACCCAGTACTTC
CSVVGGGETQYF
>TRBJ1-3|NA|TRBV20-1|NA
TGCAGTGCTAGCATCCGTGGGCCTGGAAACACCATATATTTT
CSASIRGPGNTIYF
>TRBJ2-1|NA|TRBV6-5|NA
TGTGCCAGCAGTTCTCTCGGCGGGGTTGGCAATGAGCAGTTCTTC
CASSSLGGVGNEQFF
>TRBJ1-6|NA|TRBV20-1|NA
TGCAGTGCTAGCCCCCGGGGTAATTCACCCCTCCACTTT
CSASPRGNSPLHF
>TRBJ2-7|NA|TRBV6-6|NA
TGTGCCAGCAGTTTCGGGCCCTTCAACGAGCAGTACTTC
CASSFGPFNEQYF
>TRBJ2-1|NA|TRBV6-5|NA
TGTGCCAGCAGTTACGGTGCCCGCTCCTACAATGAGCAGTTCTTC
CASSYGARSYNEQFF
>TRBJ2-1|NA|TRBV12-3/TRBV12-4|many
TGTGCCAGCAGTTTAGGGGATTCCTACAATGAGCAGTTCTTC
CASSLGDSYNEQFF